This record covers a single T cell receptor (beta chain). No cognate antigen has been identified for it. Base qualities are missing; no much larger clone stands one base away. In total, 600 or so healthy bone marrow donors made up the cohort. Cohort members were all nominally healthy when sampled, although unrecorded immune exposures were likely present. The donor was CMV seronegative and was included in the group of about 400 seronegative cohort members. Each donor provided a peripheral blood sample, and peripheral blood mononuclear cells were used for TCR beta sequencing. Genomic DNA extraction from the blood cell samples was performed with the Qiagen DNeasy Blood Extraction Kit. The sample is drawn from a study of cytomegalovirus exposure and HLA in healthy donors (dated by TCRdb to about 2017). A note on the overall study: According to an earlier analysis of 587 of the donors, 150 million to 200 million T cells yielded 95 million to 140 million unique TCR beta sequences and more than 250 Gb of sequence data. An early release covering approximately 600 HLA-typed donors comprised 250 to 350 gigabases of sequencing data and 85 million to 100 million unique TCR sequences. The genetic ancestry cluster associated with self-reported Caucasian donors included about four fifths of the approximately 410 genotyped donors. The study aimed to test whether signatures of past pathogen exposure could be identified by cataloging public T cell receptors. Using immunosequencing, the study profiled T cell repertoires from around 670 subjects and related those repertoires to cytomegalovirus serostatus. Besides the first cohort of 500 to 700 subjects, a separate validation cohort made up of over a hundred different subjects was used. To predict cytomegalovirus infection status, the study combined high-throughput TCR immunosequencing, statistical association of individual TCRs with disease status, and machine learning. To study patterns of TCR occurrence, a later analysis re-analyzed previously published TCR beta repertoires from around 660 donors and added high-resolution HLA genotyping. The later analysis used no new phenotypic data to find candidate immune exposures, relying instead on TCR beta sequences and their occurrence across donors. To decide whether each TCR beta V gene segment behaved as functional or pseudogenic, an earlier analysis of over 500 of the donors relied on high-throughput TCR beta sequencing. Donor age, sex, ethnicity and CMV serostatus were collected together with the repertoire data. In a later genetic analysis, genome-wide SNP genotypes for 398 of the 666 donors were used, and that subset was treated as a discovery cohort. Every discovery cohort repertoire had been produced on one sequencing platform. HLA typing covered class I and class II loci at four-digit resolution. The number of typed donors differed by locus: about 620-640 for A, B, C, DRB1 and DQB1; approximately 540 for DQA1; approximately 600 for DPA1; and about 450 for DPB1. Five DR-DQ haplotypes were handled as single units for association and clustering because linkage in the cohort was strong. Across some 400 genotyped donors of the cohort, an average of approximately 200,000 unique TCR beta nucleotide sequences per donor were sequenced, and approximately 17% of those sequences were non-productive. Overall study results and their limits: The 87-base-pair reads could not distinguish some IMGT-functional V segments, including TRBV6-2 and TRBV6-3, so those segments were excluded. In an earlier analysis of approximately 590 of the donors, most TCR beta V segments were observed in productive rearrangements about 90% or about 30% of the time, broadly matching IMGT annotations. In a later analysis, the rate of TCR association differed among HLA loci, with DRB1 alleles having the most associated TCRs and HLA-C alleles having the fewest. Immune exposure information for the cohort was limited to CMV serostatus. The cohort was sequenced for TCR beta chains only, and without alpha or paired-chain data the features that could be detected were limited. The authors suggested that the approach could potentially be generalized to other disease states and immunological phenotypes. The sequencing pipeline was judged likely to have produced a cluster of highly shared sequence variants as a technical artifact. The earlier analysis of almost 600 of the donors excluded roughly 17 rarely observed V segments, including chromosome 9 orphons, because counts were too low. A further reported finding was that TCR beta sequences accurately predicted the HLA-A and HLA-B alleles for most subjects in the first cohort. In a later analysis, HLA-associated TCR beta chains showed more clonal expansion and lower generation probabilities than non-associated chains that were equally common. Most TCR sequences were observed very rarely across donors, whereas some public TCRs were present in many individuals. When HLA alleles, especially DR and DQ, strongly co-occurred, attributing TCR associations to individual alleles was difficult. Specific HLA alleles were associated with 18,000 or so TCR beta sequences at a false discovery rate of 0.05 in a later analysis. In the study, 164 TCR beta chains were listed as associated with cytomegalovirus. Presence/absence analyses assumed roughly uniform sequencing depth across donors, an assumption that may not hold. In vitro tests confirmed that three of the cytomegalovirus-associated TCR beta chains recognize cytomegalovirus antigens. A later genetic analysis reported fewer N-insertions in productive TCRs among donors in an Asian-associated ancestry cluster than the approximately 670-donor mean. HLA typing was unavailable for some donors at each locus, so association tests used only the typed subset. An association between a missense DCLRE1C variant and V-gene and J-gene trimming of TCR beta chains was found in a later genetic analysis and replicated in an independent cohort. Several of the top co-occurrence clusters appeared to be linked to parvovirus B19, influenza, CMV and Epstein-Barr virus, according to a later analysis. A later analysis found that most CMV-associated TCR beta chains appeared HLA-restricted, with HLA associations seemingly driven largely by CMV exposure. In both the original and validation cohorts, the classifier was reported to diagnose cytomegalovirus status with high specificity and sensitivity. Linkage disequilibrium might explain the correlated functional status among segregating V segments, but an unknown experimental factor could not be ruled out.

V is reduced by 4 bases and J by 4 bases, leaving a spacing of 6 bases between them. Spanning cysteine to phenylalanine, the CDR3 consists of 12 amino acids. Only the CDR3 DNA is retained, 36 bases long and in frame from the first base. The germline V gene (reference sequence) provides CDR1 LNHDA and CDR2 SQIVND. The library was built by means of the immunoSEQ multiplex PCR assay. A mixture of 60 forward primers for TCR Vbeta segments and 13 reverse primers for TCR Jbeta segments was used in the multiplex PCR. The CDR3 region of rearranged TCR beta genes was amplified from genomic DNA with a multiplex PCR assay. The Illumina HiSeq System was used to sequence the amplified TCR beta libraries as 87-base-pair reads. The original pipeline was this. In a later analysis, roughly 80 million unique TCR beta chains were counted across the approximately 620 repertoires, and roughly 9.9 million of these chains were shared by at least two donors. Raw reads were error-corrected and collapsed into unique sequences by a nearest-neighbor algorithm in which closely related sequences were merged to remove PCR and sequencing errors. V, D and J gene segments were assigned by aligning CDR3 sequences to IMGT reference sequences. For a sequence to be retained, at least a six-nucleotide match to both a V gene segment and a J gene segment was required. Rearrangements were classified as productive when the CDR3 lacked stop codons and remained in frame with V and J, and all other rearrangements were classified as non-productive. CDR3 was defined by IMGT convention, running from the second conserved V-encoded cysteine to the conserved J-encoded phenylalanine. The earlier analysis of about 610 of the donors excluded any sequence lacking an unambiguous match to a single V gene segment. In an earlier analysis of approximately 610 of the donors, V segments were called functional above 56.7% productive rearrangements and were called segregating when the between-donor standard deviation exceeded 5%. To diagnose cytomegalovirus status from the catalog of TCR beta chain sequences, a statistical classification framework was built. A later analysis assigned V and J genes by comparing TCR nucleotide sequences with IMGT/GENE-DB human TR gene sequences. The TCRdist pipeline was used in a later analysis to assign CDR3 sequences and most-parsimonious VDJ recombination scenarios. In a later analysis, every TCR beta chain was defined by the combination of its CDR3 amino acid sequence and its V-gene family, and reads without a unique V-gene family were dropped. In a later analysis, 450 to 600 highly shared, low-generation-probability nucleotide sequences were removed to address suspected cross-contamination and a sequencing artifact. For each public chain, a later analysis derived a clonal expansion index from normalized ranks of inferred template counts within each repertoire. A later analysis computed generation probabilities with a VDJ recombination model fitted to out-of-frame rearrangements, and checked the results against IGoR. In a later analysis, hypergeometric tests were used to score TCR-TCR, TCR-HLA and TCR-CMV co-occurrence, with a repertoire-size bias correction applied to TCR pairs. False discovery rates were estimated in a later analysis by permuting HLA or CMV assignments 20 times. In a later analysis, co-occurring TCRs were grouped using DBSCAN, with TCRdist sequence similarity added in when clustering inside HLA-allele-positive subsets. For co-occurrence clustering, repertoires with fewer than 30,000 or more than 120,000 public chains were excluded, along with five repertoires with anomalous nucleotide sharing. Sourced from immuneACCESS, this table was stored by TCRdb with only in-frame sequences that have V and J called. A share of the clones is absent; for the studies checked, an unresolved V gene accounts for under half, and the remainder has no known explanation. The V and J calls and the clone size are those of that table, but D and trimming were determined from the DNA. The sample table lists around 200,000 clones, more than 75% of them with a count of one. In total, the top ten clones hold about 0.78% of the sample.

Sequenced input: PBMCs. This receptor was obtained from a woman aged 18 to 35 in good health and CMV-seronegative. This chain is built from TRBV19 and TRBJ2-3; the D segment cannot be called with confidence. Read as DNA, the sequence is TGTGCCAGTAGTACTATGGCAGATACGCAGTATTTT. The resulting protein is CASSTMADTQYF.